This T cell receptor (beta chain) was retrieved from a study of blood T cell repertoires in COVID-19. The wider study: The United States, Italy and Spain were the sources of the acute and convalescent COVID-19 samples.

The method was immunoSEQ multiplex PCR; TCRdb's version includes in-frame clones alone and lacks a portion of them. This sample yields 100,000 to 120,000 clones, of which approximately 67% are seen a single time; more than 7.5% belongs to the top ten. This TCR came from a woman in her sixties with acute or convalescent COVID-19. The sample comprised peripheral blood.

The CDR3 coding sequence is TGTGCCAGTAGTACTACCGGGACAGGATCCTACAATGAGCAGTTCTTC. It translates to CASSTTGTGSYNEQFF. The gene calls are TRBV19 and TRBJ2-1; 8 bases match TRBD1. The CDR3 is 16 amino acids. CDR1 is LNHDA, CDR2 SQIVND, per germline (reference sequence). V lost 4 bases and J lost 1; bases outside the gene matches: 6.